This T cell receptor (beta chain) was retrieved from a study of T-cell memory formation after mild COVID-19. The overall study: Across donors, TCR clusters were largely donor specific.

As to this clonotype: Its antigen is as yet unknown.

Study results and caveats: CD4/CD8 balance characterized clones contracting day 15 to 85, and CD4+ skew characterized later expanders.

Unmatched junction bases numbered 12, after V lost 3 bases and J lost 6 bases. Germline V CDR1 and CDR2: SNHLY, FYNNEI. The CDR3 sequence is 18 residues long. TCRdb re-called the 5' RACE reads through MiXCR, storing one row per CDR3 protein. This table has around 190,000 distinct CDR3 sequences, about 18% appearing once. The clonotype comes from a man between 18 and 29 years old who had mild COVID-19 (a few samples of this study predate the infection). Cell type and time point are not known. The genes are TRBV2 and TRBJ1-5, with 12 bases identical to TRBD1. The sequenced material came from PBMCs or a T cell subset sorted from them (not recorded which). CDR3 loop: CASSDEGTGGSGVQPQHF. The CDR3 DNA reads TGTGCCAGCAGTGATGAAGGGACAGGGGGCTCAGGAGTTCAGCCCCAGCATTTT.